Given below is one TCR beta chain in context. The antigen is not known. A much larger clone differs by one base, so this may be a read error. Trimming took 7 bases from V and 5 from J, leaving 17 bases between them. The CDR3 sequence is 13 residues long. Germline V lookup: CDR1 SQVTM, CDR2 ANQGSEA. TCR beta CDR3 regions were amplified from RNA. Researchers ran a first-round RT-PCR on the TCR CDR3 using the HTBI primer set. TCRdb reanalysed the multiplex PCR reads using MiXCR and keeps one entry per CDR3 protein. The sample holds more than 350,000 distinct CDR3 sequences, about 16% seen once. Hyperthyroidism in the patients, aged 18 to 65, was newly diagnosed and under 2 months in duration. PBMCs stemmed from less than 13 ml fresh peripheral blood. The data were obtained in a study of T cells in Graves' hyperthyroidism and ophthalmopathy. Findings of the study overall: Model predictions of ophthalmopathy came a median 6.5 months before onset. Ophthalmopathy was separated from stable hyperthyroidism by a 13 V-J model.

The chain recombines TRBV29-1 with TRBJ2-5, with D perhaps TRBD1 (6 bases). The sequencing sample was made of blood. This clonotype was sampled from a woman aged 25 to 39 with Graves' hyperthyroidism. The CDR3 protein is CSGGNRVRETQYF. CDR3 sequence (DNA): TGCAGCGGGGGGAACAGGGTTCGGGAGACCCAGTACTTC.